The present T cell receptor (beta chain) was sequenced within a study of T cells expressing NK-cell markers. Study in general: Most of the eight sequenced donors were HCMV-seropositive; one was seronegative.

TCRdb re-called the 5' RACE reads and catalogs CDR3 proteins one per entry, DNA excluded. This sample's table reports fewer than 550,000 distinct CDR3 sequences. Per the germline V gene, CDR1 is SGHVS and CDR2 is FQNEAQ. The length of the CDR3 is 15 residues. The clonotype comes from a woman in her forties or fifties in good health. The specimen was blood T cells: a sorted CD56 or NKG2C T cell subset, CD4+ or CD8+ T cells, or bulk PBMC T cells (not recorded which). The chain carries TRBV7-8 and TRBJ1-1; TCRdb outputs TRBD1, but without DNA this stays unchecked. CDR3 protein: CASGRDNTRNTEAFF. Full variable domain (remainder filled in from reference TRBV7-8 and TRBJ1-1): GAGVSQSPRYKVAKRGQDVALRCDPISGHVSLFWYQQALGQGPEFLTYFQNEAQLDKSGLPSDRFFAERPEGSVSTLKIQRTQQEDSAVYLCASGRDNTRNTEAFFGQGTRLTVV.